Shown below are 30 T cell receptor beta chains from a single sample sequenced in a study of shared clonotypes between healthy human individuals. The data were produced by immunoSEQ multiplex PCR, yet TCRdb's version contains in-frame clones alone and is incomplete. Of over a million clones listed, around 78% are singletons. Sequencing was carried out using memory CD4+ T cells from PBMCs. The subset: CD45RA-negative fraction. The receptors here all came from a young man in good health. Some clones in this sample may be carry-over from other donors' samples.

The count of this clone is one. This sequence joins TRBV9 and TRBJ1-2; D possibly corresponds to TRBD1 (6 bases). This CDR3 is 16 amino acids long. From germline, CDR1 is SGDLS and CDR2 YYNGEE. V was clipped by 2 bases and J by 4 bases, with 18 bases between them. CDR3 in DNA: TGTGCCAGCAGCGTCGACTTAGGGGGTTACGCCTATGGCTACACCTTC. It translates to CASSVDLGGYAYGYTF.

This clone was detected many times. The same CDR3 arises from other DNA sequences in this sample as well. V gene TRBV5-1 combines with J gene TRBJ1-4; D may be TRBD1 (5 bases). Deletions cut 2 bases from V and 8 bases from J, with 13 bases between. Germline CDR1 SGHRS, CDR2 YFSETQ. This CDR3 is 14 amino acids long. CDR3 sequence (DNA): TGCGCCAGCAGCTTAGGGCAGGGAGCAGAAAAACTGTTTTTT. Its translation: CASSLGQGAEKLFF.

J is TRBJ2-7 and V is TRBV18; 7 positions match TRBD1. This CDR3 has 13 amino acids. The germline V gene encodes CDR1 KGHSH and CDR2 LQKENI. Trimming at V came to 4 bases and at J to 7 bases, leaving 7 bases not matched to a gene. CDR3: CASSLPTGEEQYF. CDR3 coding DNA: TGTGCCAGCTCACTACCAACAGGGGAAGAGCAGTACTTC. Supplemented by reference TRBV18 and TRBJ2-7, the full variable domain reads NAGVMQNPRHLVRRRGQEARLRCSPMKGHSHVYWYRQLPEEGLKFMVYLQKENIIDESGMPKERFSAEFPKEGPSILRIQQVVRGDSAAYFCASSLPTGEEQYFGPGTRLTVT.

DNA of the CDR3: TGTGCCAGCAGTGATGAATCTCCCCAGTACACCGGGGAGCTGTTTTTT. The encoded protein is CASSDESPQYTGELFF. J is TRBJ2-2 and V is TRBV6-1; D not resolved. The length of the CDR3 is 16 residues. Looked up from germline, CDR1 is MNHNS and CDR2 is SASEGT. The V end lost 3 bases, the J end lost 3 bases, and 14 bases lay between the germline ends.

The chain recombines TRBV2 with TRBJ2-1, with D perhaps matching TRBD1 (6 bases). Germline CDR1 and CDR2: SNHLY and FYNNEI. The CDR3 consists of 12 residues. V shed 6 bases and J shed 12 bases, with 15 bases lying between them. The CDR3 DNA sequence: TGTGCCAGCAGCTCCCTTGTACAGGGGCAGTTCTTC. Protein sequence: CASSSLVQGQFF.

The rearrangement links TRBV4-3 to TRBJ1-2; 7 bases are shared with TRBD1. The CDR3 length is 15 residues. Per germline, CDR1 LGHNA and CDR2 YSLEER. The trim removed 0 bases at V and 3 bases at J, leaving 4 bases unmatched. The CDR3 region is CASSQDTGAHYGYTF. The CDR3, as DNA: TGCGCCAGCAGCCAAGATACAGGGGCACACTATGGCTACACCTTC.

The chain links TRBV6-5 to TRBJ1-5; D unresolved. Trimming cost V 4 bases and J 6 bases, with 7 bases left between them. This CDR3 comprises 12 residues. The germline gives CDR1 MNHEY, CDR2 SVGAGI. The CDR3 DNA reads as TGTGCCAGCAGTTTCCCCACTCAGCCCCAGCATTTT. Its translation: CASSFPTQPQHF.

The rearrangement uses TRBV27 and TRBJ2-3; D is tentatively TRBD1 or TRBD2 (6 bases each). V lost 8 bases and J lost 3, with 15 bases in between. The CDR3 has 14 residues. Germline V CDR1 and CDR2: MNHEY, SMNVEV (reference sequence). Written as DNA, the CDR3 is TGTGCCAGCGGAGGGGGGCGTTGGACAGATACGCAGTATTTT. Translating gives CASGGGRWTDTQYF.

This clone was seen just once. This rearrangement joins TRBV19 to TRBJ2-2, with TRBD1 identical over 9 bases. Looked up from germline, CDR1 is LNHDA and CDR2 is SQIVND (reference sequence). After removal of 10 bases from V and 6 bases from J, the junction contained 9 bases not matched to a gene. This CDR3 region has 14 residues. The CDR3 nucleotides are TGTGCCACCATGGACAGGGGTACGGCCGGGGAGCTGTTTTTT. It codes for CATMDRGTAGELFF.

The chain couples TRBV5-5 to TRBJ1-5; the D gene is possibly TRBD1 (5 bases). CDR3 length: 13 residues. Trimming stripped 9 bases from V and 2 bases from J, with 12 bases between. Germline CDR1 is SGHKS and CDR2 is YYEKEE (reference sequence). The CDR3 loop reads CATGAEGNQPQHF. CDR3 coding DNA: TGTGCCACCGGGGCCGAAGGCAATCAGCCCCAGCATTTT.

This chain uses TRBV19 with TRBJ2-7, with TRBD1 matching over 8 bases. Germline-derived CDR1 and CDR2 are LNHDA and SQIVND (reference sequence). The J segment lost 2 bases and the V segment lost 4 bases, leaving 4 bases of the junction unmatched. The CDR3 loop spans 14 amino acids. Written as DNA, the CDR3 is TGTGCCAGTAGTACACAGGGGGGAGCCTACGAGCAGTACTTC. Translating gives CASSTQGGAYEQYF.

The genes are TRBV6-1 and TRBJ1-2, with D unresolved. Germline CDR1 is MNHNS and CDR2 is SASEGT. Trimming removed 6 bases at V and 2 bases at J, with 10 bases between. The CDR3 sequence is 13 residues long. CDR3 sequence (DNA): TGTGCCAGCAGCCTCCACCCCAACTATGGCTACACCTTC. Its protein is CASSLHPNYGYTF.

This sequence joins TRBV6-5 and TRBJ2-3; 7 bases line up with TRBD1. The V and J ends lost 5 bases and 2 bases, in that order; junction bases with no gene match: 7. Germline V gives CDR1 MNHEY, CDR2 SVGAGI. This CDR3 is 15 amino acids long. Written as DNA, the CDR3 is TGTGCCAGCAGTCCCGCGGACAGGACCACAGATACGCAGTATTTT. Its protein product is CASSPADRTTDTQYF.

J is TRBJ2-7 and V is TRBV11-3; D unresolved. The length of the CDR3 is 13 residues. Per the germline V gene, CDR1 is SGHNT and CDR2 is YENEEA. V lost 1 base to trimming and J lost 3 bases, with 7 bases between them. The CDR3 protein is CASSLGARYEQYF. The CDR3 DNA sequence: TGTGCCAGCAGCTTAGGGGCACGCTACGAGCAGTACTTC.

This clone has a single count. The V call is TRBV28, the J call TRBJ2-5; 9 nucleotides line up with TRBD1. CDR1 and CDR2 from the germline V gene are MDHEN and SYDVKM. The CDR3 loop spans 16 amino acids. The V segment lost 5 bases and the J segment 6 bases; nucleotides outside the gene matches: 13. The CDR3 DNA reads TGTGCCAGCAGTCCCCCTGGACAGGGGAGGTCACAGACCCAGTACTTC. Translated, it gives CASSPPGQGRSQTQYF.

This clone occurred once. This chain uses TRBV6-1 with TRBJ2-7; 10 bases fit TRBD1. V lost 3 bases, J lost 4 bases, and 9 bases stayed unmatched. The V gene's germline CDR1 is MNHNS and CDR2 SASEGT. The CDR3 sequence is 16 residues long. CDR3 sequence (DNA): TGTGCCAGCAGTGACCGGGGGACAGGGGCACGGTACGAGCAGTACTTC. It codes for CASSDRGTGARYEQYF.

This clone has more than one count but fewer than ten. The chain carries TRBV5-5 and TRBJ1-2, with 7 positions matching TRBD1. CDR1 is SGHKS, CDR2 YYEKEE, per germline (reference sequence). With 3 bases clipped from V and 4 bases from J, the junction kept 12 bases outside the gene matches. This CDR3 is built from 16 residues. The CDR3 DNA follows: TGTGCCAGCAGCTCCCAACCCACGACAGGGCTCTATGGCTACACCTTC. Translated, it gives CASSSQPTTGLYGYTF.

This sequence joins TRBV30 and TRBJ2-3; no firm D call. The CDR3 contains 14 residues. Deletions cut 0 bases from V and 0 bases from J, with 7 bases between. CDR1 is GTSNPN, CDR2 SVGIG, per germline (reference sequence). The CDR3 sequence is CAWSVLRSTDTQYF. CDR3 DNA sequence: TGTGCCTGGAGTGTACTAAGGAGCACAGATACGCAGTATTTT.

The chain is built from TRBV15 and TRBJ2-1; 11 bases line up with TRBD2. The germline V gene has CDR1 LNHNV and CDR2 YYDKDF (reference sequence). CDR3 length: 16 residues. Losses at the gene ends were 5 bases for V and 2 bases for J; bases not matched to a gene: 5. CDR3 nucleotide sequence: TGTGCCACCAGCCGCCGACTAGCGGGAACCTACAATGAGCAGTTCTTC. It translates to CATSRRLAGTYNEQFF.

This chain links TRBV6-5 with TRBJ2-2; TRBD1 is a possible D gene (5 bases). The CDR3 has 16 amino acids. Germline V gives CDR1 MNHEY, CDR2 SVGAGI. V gave up 0 bases and J gave up 1 base, with 9 bases separating them. CDR3 nucleotide sequence: TGTGCCAGCAGTTACTCCGGCAGGGTGAACACCGGGGAGCTGTTTTTT. Translation gives CASSYSGRVNTGELFF.

The CDR3 nucleotides are TGCGCCAGCAGCCGGGACCCCTTAAACAGGGGATCCACCGGGGAGCTGTTTTTT. Its protein is CASSRDPLNRGSTGELFF. This chain uses TRBV5-1 with TRBJ2-2; 7 bases are a match to TRBD1. The germline gives CDR1 SGHRS, CDR2 YFSETQ. V lost 4 bases, J lost 4 bases, and 16 bases stayed unmatched. There are 18 residues in the CDR3.

The chain employs TRBV2 and TRBJ2-1; no definite D call. V was cut by 11 bases and J by 8 bases, with 28 bases left in between. The CDR3 covers 16 residues. The germline V gene has CDR1 SNHLY and CDR2 FYNNEI. The CDR3 reads CAVPPSTLHIGHEQFF. The CDR3 bases are TGTGCCGTACCCCCTTCGACTCTCCACATCGGGCATGAGCAGTTCTTC. The full variable domain, rest sourced from reference TRBV2 and TRBJ2-1, is EPEVTQTPSHQVTQMGQEVILRCVPISNHLYFYWYRQILGQKVEFLVSFYNNEISEKSEIFDDQFSVERPDGSNFTLKIRSTKLEDSAMYFCAVPPSTLHIGHEQFFGPGTRLTVL.

This clone was seen a handful of times. The V gene is TRBV6-6, the J gene TRBJ2-5; D is uncertain. The germline V and J ends were trimmed by 5 bases and 5 bases, with 15 bases remaining between them. Germline V gene sequence: CDR1 MNHNY, CDR2 SVGAGI (reference sequence). CDR3 size: 14 residues. CDR3 in amino acids: CASSPVRGSETQYF. The DNA for the CDR3 is TGTGCCAGCAGTCCCGTGCGAGGCAGTGAGACCCAGTACTTC.

The rearrangement links TRBV7-8 to TRBJ1-1, with D tentatively TRBD1 (5 bases). This CDR3 contains 16 residues. Germline CDR1 SGHVS, CDR2 FQNEAQ. The V end was cut by 5 bases, the J end by 5 bases, with 21 bases between. DNA of the CDR3: TGTGCCAGCAGCCTTAGTCGGGGCGGAGAAAAAACTGAAGCTTTCTTT. Translation gives CASSLSRGGEKTEAFF.

V and J are TRBV6-5 and TRBJ2-5, with 8 bases fitting TRBD2. Germline V gives CDR1 MNHEY, CDR2 SVGAGI. V was pared by 6 bases and J by 5 bases, with 8 bases of the junction left unmatched. This CDR3 region has 14 residues. The CDR3 here is CASSQAGAHETQYF. CDR3 sequence (DNA): TGTGCCAGCAGCCAAGCGGGAGCCCATGAGACCCAGTACTTC.

The genes are TRBV2 and TRBJ1-1, with a weak D call TRBD1 (5 bases). Germline CDR1 is SNHLY and CDR2 is FYNNEI. The CDR3 runs 14 residues. The ends were cut back, 7 bases at V and 5 bases at J, with 17 bases in the middle. The CDR3, as DNA: TGTGCCAGCATTAGGACGGAGAGGGGTACTGAAGCTTTCTTT. Translated, it gives CASIRTERGTEAFF.

CDR3 protein: CASSIPTAGSNQPQHF. DNA for the CDR3: TGTGCCAGTAGTATACCCACGGCAGGGAGCAATCAGCCCCAGCATTTT. This chain uses TRBV19 with TRBJ1-5; maybe TRBD1 (5 bases). Per germline, CDR1 LNHDA and CDR2 SQIVND (reference sequence). The CDR3 extends over 16 amino acids. Trimming left V 2 bases short and J 1 base short, with 12 bases between.

A remark on this clone: This CDR3 is also generated by other DNA sequences in the sample. The chain joins TRBV27 to TRBJ2-7; 8 bases are shared with TRBD1. V was clipped by 5 bases and J by 0 bases; unmatched bases: 3. The germline V gene encodes CDR1 MNHEY and CDR2 SMNVEV (reference sequence). The CDR3 contains 14 residues. The CDR3 DNA follows: TGTGCCAGCAGTCGCGACAGGGGCTCCTACGAGCAGTACTTC. This gives the protein CASSRDRGSYEQYF.

The CDR3 spells CASSTIPPADTQYF. The DNA of the CDR3 is TGTGCCAGCAGCACAATCCCTCCTGCAGATACGCAGTATTTT. This chain joins TRBV6-5 and TRBJ2-3; D is unclear. CDR3 length equals 14 residues. Trimming left V 6 bases short and J 4 bases short, with 14 bases between. Per the germline V gene, CDR1 is MNHEY and CDR2 is SVGAGI.

CDR3 nucleotide sequence: TGTGCCAGCAGTTACCCAAACAGAGGTACCTACGAGCAGTACTTC. It specifies CASSYPNRGTYEQYF. The chain links TRBV6-5 to TRBJ2-7; unclear D gene. V lost 2 bases to trimming and J lost 2 bases, with 13 bases between them. The CDR3 extends over 15 amino acids. CDR1 and CDR2 from the germline V gene are MNHEY and SVGAGI.